These 29 T cell receptor beta chains came from one sample sequenced in a study of T-cell reconstitution after alpha-beta-depleted transplantation in children. Broader study findings: Newly generated T cells supplied most T-cell counts and diversity one year post-transplant.

Unique molecular identifiers were incorporated when the TCRbeta library was constructed. TCRdb re-called the PCR reads through MiXCR, storing one row per CDR3 protein. The table shows about 290,000 distinct CDR3 sequences, with just over 7.5% occurring only once. Their cognate antigens are unknown. The source was peripheral blood, collected 360 days after TCRalphabeta/CD19-depleted stem cell transplant. The receptors originated from a female patient aged 2 to 10 who had a stem cell transplant for Fanconi anemia, so the T cells may come from the graft donor.

In its sample, this clonotype was seen many times. CDR3 amino acids: CSVRPVPYNEQFF. The CDR3 nucleotides are TGCAGCGTCCGTCCTGTCCCCTACAATGAGCAGTTCTTC. V gene TRBV29-1 combines with J gene TRBJ2-1; no clear D gene. Trimming cost V 6 bases and J 2 bases, with 11 bases left between them. The germline CDR1 and CDR2 sequences are SQVTM and ANQGSEA. This CDR3 is built from 13 residues.

This clonotype was picked up a small number of times. This sequence joins TRBV15 and TRBJ2-4, with D uncertain. The germline CDR1 and CDR2 sequences are LNHNV and YYDKDF (reference sequence). CDR3 size: 15 residues. V gave up 1 base and J gave up 0 bases, with 7 bases separating them. CDR3 sequence: CATSRGLLAKNIQYF. CDR3 DNA sequence: TGTGCCACCAGCAGAGGGCTTTTAGCCAAAAACATTCAGTACTTC. Drawing the rest from reference TRBV15 and TRBJ2-4, the complete variable domain is DAMVIQNPRYQVTQFGKPVTLSCSQTLNHNVMYWYQQKSSQAPKLLFHYYDKDFNNEADTPDNFQSRRPNTSFCFLDIRSPGLGDTAMYLCATSRGLLAKNIQYFGAGTRLSVL.

This clonotype was observed many times. The chain joins TRBV6-2 or TRBV6-3 to TRBJ2-6; D possibly corresponds to TRBD2 (6 bases). The CDR3 runs 22 residues. Germline values: CDR1 MNHEY, CDR2 SVGEGT. Trimming pared 0 bases from V and 0 bases from J, leaving 24 bases between. DNA for the CDR3: TGTGCCAGCAGTTACTCGGCCCTCAGACTGAGGGGAGGTCACTCTGGGGCCAACGTCCTGACTTTC. Protein: CASSYSALRLRGGHSGANVLTF.

The chain couples TRBV18 to TRBJ2-6; D is undetermined. Germline loops: CDR1 KGHSH, CDR2 LQKENI. The V gene lost 6 bases and the J gene lost 0 bases, with 6 bases spanning the gap. The CDR3 runs 14 residues. The CDR3 reads CASSQSSGANVLTF. The CDR3 DNA is TGTGCCAGCTCTCAAAGCTCTGGGGCCAACGTCCTGACTTTC. Looking up the rest from reference TRBV18 and TRBJ2-6 gives the full variable domain: NAGVMQNPRHLVRRRGQEARLRCSPMKGHSHVYWYRQLPEEGLKFMVYLQKENIIDESGMPKERFSAEFPKEGPSILRIQQVVRGDSAAYFCASSQSSGANVLTFGAGSRLTVL.

The sample holds many counts of this clonotype. The chain joins TRBV7-2 to TRBJ2-7; possibly TRBD1 for D (7 bases). Germline lookup yields CDR1 SGHTA and CDR2 FQGNSA. V lost 8 bases to trimming and J lost 2 bases, with 16 bases between them. The CDR3 runs 14 residues. In DNA form, the CDR3 reads TGTGCCAGCTCTGAGTCCAGGGGGGCCTACGAGCAGTACTTC. Translating gives CASSESRGAYEQYF.

This chain uses TRBV21-1 with TRBJ2-7; the tabulated D call, TRBD1, remains unverified against the DNA. TRBV21-1 is a pseudogene locus. The CDR3 contains 17 residues. Here the CDR3 DNA reads TGTGCCAGCAGCATCATACGGGGACAGGGGCTATCCTACGAGCAGTACTTC. Amino acid sequence: CASSIIRGQGLSYEQYF.

This clonotype was seen repeatedly, ten times or more. J is TRBJ2-1 and V is TRBV12-3 or TRBV12-4; 8 bases align to TRBD2. V trimming: 2 bases; J trimming: 7 bases; junction bases outside the gene matches: 7. The CDR3 consists of 15 residues. Here the CDR3 DNA reads TGTGCCAGCAGTTTAACGGGGGGGCGCGGGAATGAGCAGTTCTTC. This sequence encodes CASSLTGGRGNEQFF.

This chain uses TRBV14 with TRBJ2-7; 9 bases map to TRBD1. The germline CDR1 and CDR2 sequences are SGHDN and FVKESK. This CDR3 region has 17 residues. The junction had 12 bases not matched to a gene; V was cut back by 0 bases and J by 6 bases. The CDR3 DNA reads as TGTGCCAGCAGCCAAGAGCCCCCCGGGACAGGGTGGTTCGAGCAGTACTTC. Protein sequence: CASSQEPPGTGWFEQYF.

This clonotype was found many times. This may be a read error, as it is one base from a much larger clone. J is TRBJ2-3 and V is TRBV9; the D is unclear. The V end was cut by 3 bases, the J end by 6 bases, with 5 bases between. Germline lookup yields CDR1 SGDLS and CDR2 YYNGEE. The CDR3 has 11 amino acids. In DNA form, the CDR3 reads TGTGCCAGCAGCGAAAGGGATACGCAGTATTTT. This codes for CASSERDTQYF.

This clonotype was seen repeatedly, ten times or more. The gene calls are TRBV12-3 or TRBV12-4 and TRBJ2-1; a possible D gene is TRBD1 (5 bases). The CDR3 is 15 residues long. V lost 2 bases to trimming and J lost 1 base, with 9 bases between them. The CDR3 DNA follows: TGTGCCAGCAGTTTAAGGGGTTCATCCTACAATGAGCAGTTCTTC. This gives the protein CASSLRGSSYNEQFF.

This clonotype came up many times. The chain links TRBV20-1 to TRBJ2-7; 7 nucleotides match TRBD2. CDR1 DFQATT and CDR2 SNEGSKA come from the germline V gene (reference sequence). V trimming: 5 bases; J trimming: 1 base; junction bases outside the gene matches: 5. The CDR3 runs 13 residues. The CDR3, as DNA: TGCAGTGCTGTGGGAGGGCTTTCCTACGAGCAGTACTTC. This translates into CSAVGGLSYEQYF.

This clonotype came up many times. The gene calls are TRBV5-1 and TRBJ2-1; perhaps D is TRBD1 or TRBD2 (6 bases each). Germline CDR1 reads SGHRS; CDR2 reads YFSETQ. The V end was cut by 0 bases, the J end by 4 bases, with 14 bases between. The CDR3 has 16 amino acids. CDR3 in amino acids: CASSLAVGGSYNEQFF. The CDR3 nucleotides read TGCGCCAGCAGCTTGGCCGTCGGGGGCTCTTACAATGAGCAGTTCTTC.

This clonotype has just a few counts. The gene calls are TRBV7-8 and TRBJ1-2, with D possibly matching TRBD1 (6 bases). The CDR3 has 15 amino acids. The V gene's germline CDR1 is SGHVS and CDR2 FQNEAQ. V was pared by 1 base and J by 7 bases, with 16 bases between. CDR3 coding DNA: TGTGCCAGCAGCTTAGGCGGCAGGGGTGGCCGTGGCTACACCTTC. Its protein product is CASSLGGRGGRGYTF.

In its sample, this clonotype was seen many times. The V and J genes are TRBV12-3 or TRBV12-4 and TRBJ2-1, with TRBD2 identical over 7 bases. The CDR3 sequence is 16 residues long. The ends lost 3 bases at V and 0 bases at J; junction bases unmatched: 5. The CDR3 loop reads CASSFSGTYSYNEQFF. CDR3 nucleotide sequence: TGTGCCAGCAGTTTCAGCGGGACCTACTCCTACAATGAGCAGTTCTTC.

In this sample, this clonotype turned up a few times. The chain combines TRBV25-1 with TRBJ2-5; TRBD2 aligns across 14 bases. The CDR3 totals 17 residues. Germline CDR1 is MGHDK and CDR2 is SYGVNS. Trimming at V came to 1 base and at J to 6 bases, leaving 7 bases not matched to a gene. The CDR3 reads CASSESVTSGRGKTQYF. The CDR3 coding sequence is TGTGCCAGCAGTGAATCCGTGACTAGCGGGAGGGGGAAGACCCAGTACTTC.

There are many counts of this clonotype. The chain couples TRBV12-3 or TRBV12-4 to TRBJ2-3; D gene uncertain. CDR3 size: 15 residues. With 3 bases removed from V and 6 bases from J, the gap between germline ends came to 16 bases. CDR3 bases: TGTGCCAGCAGTTTGCCATTCGGAACCGGGGATACGCAGTATTTT. Residues: CASSLPFGTGDTQYF.

This clonotype was counted at least ten times. V and J are TRBV15 and TRBJ2-7; D is perhaps TRBD1 (5 bases). Germline V gene data show CDR1 as LNHNV and CDR2 as YYDKDF (reference sequence). The CDR3 has 14 residues. The ends were cut back, 1 base at V and 2 bases at J, with 9 bases in the middle. Written as DNA, the CDR3 is TGTGCCACCAGCAGAGTGGACACTGCCTACGAGCAGTACTTC. This encodes CATSRVDTAYEQYF.

This clonotype was seen a few times. As DNA, the CDR3 is TGTGCCAGCAGCCCAAAGGGGTCCTACGAGCAGTACTTC. The encoded protein is CASSPKGSYEQYF. The chain recombines TRBV7-9 with TRBJ2-7; D is possibly TRBD1 (5 bases). V was cut by 5 bases and J by 1 base, with 9 bases left in between. Germline values: CDR1 SEHNR, CDR2 FQNEAQ (reference sequence). The CDR3 is 13 amino acids.

The chain is built from TRBV4-3 and TRBJ2-3; 8 positions match TRBD2. Per the germline V gene, CDR1 is LGHNA and CDR2 is YSLEER. The CDR3 has 14 amino acids. V shed 4 bases and J 4 bases; nucleotides not matched to a gene: 4. For the CDR3, the DNA is TGCGCCAGCAGCCGAGCGGGGGTGGCAGATACGCAGTATTTT. This encodes CASSRAGVADTQYF.

This chain links TRBV5-5 with TRBJ1-2; 8 bases are a match to TRBD1. J lost 7 bases, V lost 4 bases, and 9 bases had no gene match. This CDR3 is built from 14 residues. Per the germline V gene, CDR1 is SGHKS and CDR2 is YYEKEE (reference sequence). The CDR3 region has the DNA TGTGCCAGCAGCGTGACAGGGGTGGGGGTTGGCTACACCTTC. Translated, it gives CASSVTGVGVGYTF.

This clonotype was observed many times. The chain recombines TRBV6-2 or TRBV6-3 with TRBJ2-1; 8 nucleotides line up with TRBD2. The CDR3 runs to 17 residues. Germline CDR1 is MNHEY and CDR2 is SVGEGT. V shed 5 bases and J 5 bases; nucleotides not matched to a gene: 14. The chain's CDR3 is CASSQSLTGLVNNEQFF. CDR3 nucleotide sequence: TGTGCCAGCAGTCAATCCCTGACGGGACTAGTTAACAATGAGCAGTTCTTC.

V gene TRBV9 combines with J gene TRBJ2-1; D perhaps matches TRBD1 (6 bases). CDR1 and CDR2 from the germline V gene are SGDLS and YYNGEE. Trimming pared 0 bases from V and 8 bases from J, leaving 9 bases between. The CDR3 covers 13 residues. The CDR3 bases are TGTGCCAGCAGCGTAGAAGGGGGTGATGAGCAGTTCTTC. Translation: CASSVEGGDEQFF.

This clonotype came up a few times. The V gene is TRBV7-9, the J gene TRBJ2-2, with D possibly TRBD1 on 5 matching bases. The CDR3 runs to 14 residues. V was shortened by 3 bases and J by 5 bases, with 10 bases between the two germline ends. CDR1 SEHNR and CDR2 FQNEAQ come from the germline V gene (reference sequence). The CDR3 loop is CASSLTASTGELFF. CDR3 sequence (DNA): TGTGCCAGCAGCTTGACAGCATCAACCGGGGAGCTGTTTTTT. Using reference TRBV7-9 and TRBJ2-2 for the parts outside the CDR3, the full variable domain is DTGVSQNPRHKITKRGQNVTFRCDPISEHNRLYWYRQTLGQGPEFLTYFQNEAQLEKSRLLSDRFSAERPKGSFSTLEIQRTEQGDSAMYLCASSLTASTGELFFGEGSRLTVL.

The chain recombines TRBV5-6 with TRBJ2-5, with D possibly TRBD1 on 5 matching bases. This CDR3 has 14 residues. V was shortened by 3 bases and J by 4 bases, with 13 bases between the two germline ends. Germline V gene data show CDR1 as SGHDT and CDR2 as YYEEEE. The chain's CDR3 is CASSSVREGETQYF. The CDR3 region has the DNA TGTGCCAGCAGCTCTGTCAGGGAAGGAGAGACCCAGTACTTC.

The chain is built from TRBV20-1 and TRBJ1-5, with TRBD1 matching 7 bases. This CDR3 has 14 residues. Germline values: CDR1 DFQATT, CDR2 SNEGSKA (reference sequence). V was pared by 5 bases and J by 0 bases, with 4 bases of the junction left unmatched. As DNA, the CDR3 is TGCAGTGCTGGTACAGGGGTTAGCAATCAGCCCCAGCATTTT. It codes for CSAGTGVSNQPQHF.

This clonotype was seen repeatedly, ten times or more. This chain links TRBV28 with TRBJ1-1; 7 bases align to TRBD1. The V gene end was trimmed by 5 bases and the J gene end by 0 bases; junction bases not matched to a gene: 6. Germline V CDR1 and CDR2: MDHEN, SYDVKM. The CDR3 runs to 15 residues. CDR3 protein: CASSRTGLMNTEAFF. CDR3 sequence (DNA): TGTGCCAGCAGTAGGACAGGCTTAATGAACACTGAAGCTTTCTTT.

This clonotype was observed a few times. The V call is TRBV14, the J call TRBJ1-1; 7 bases agree with TRBD1. The germline CDR1 and CDR2 sequences are SGHDN and FVKESK. V lost 1 base to trimming and J lost 4 bases; unmatched junction nucleotides: 3. The CDR3 is 14 amino acids. The CDR3 nucleotides read TGTGCCAGCAGCCAAGTGGCAGGGGGCACTGAAGCTTTCTTT. Translating gives CASSQVAGGTEAFF.

This clonotype came up many times. V and J are TRBV12-3 or TRBV12-4 and TRBJ2-1, with D perhaps assigned TRBD1 or TRBD2 (5 bases each). V was trimmed by 6 bases and J by 8 bases, leaving 11 bases between them. The CDR3 consists of 12 residues. The CDR3 region is CASRSGSDEQFF. In nucleotides, the CDR3 is TGTGCCAGCAGGTCAGGGAGCGATGAGCAGTTCTTC.

This clonotype was seen a handful of times. The CDR3 nucleotides are TGTGCCAGCAGCCAGCCCTTATACAATGAGCAGTTCTTC. It codes for CASSQPLYNEQFF. J is TRBJ2-1 and V is TRBV3-1, with D unresolved. CDR3 length: 13 amino acids. Between the trimmed V and J ends, which lost 3 bases and 4 bases, there was a span of 7 bases. Looked up from germline, CDR1 is LGHDT and CDR2 is YNNKEL (reference sequence).